Listed here are 6 T cell receptor beta chains from one sample, sequenced in a study of blood T cell repertoires in COVID-19. The repertoire was sequenced with immunoSEQ multiplex PCR; TCRdb's copy has only in-frame clones and lacks some. The table lists 220,000 or so clones, approximately 81% of them singletons. The sequenced sample consisted of peripheral blood. The receptors were gathered from a man in his fifties or sixties who had recovered from COVID-19.

This clone was detected only once. The V and J genes are TRBV19 and TRBJ1-5; D is uncertain. The CDR3 length is 16 residues. Germline CDR1 and CDR2: LNHDA and SQIVND (reference sequence). V lost 7 bases and J lost 4, with 20 bases in between. CDR3 nucleotides: TGTGCCAGTACCTCTATAGTCGGGAGACAAAATCAGCCCCAGCATTTT. Its protein product is CASTSIVGRQNQPQHF. Together with reference TRBV19 and TRBJ1-5, the CDR3 gives the full variable domain: DGGITQSPKYLFRKEGQNVTLSCEQNLNHDAMYWYRQDPGQGLRLIYYSQIVNDFQKGDIAEGYSVSREKKESFPLTVTSAQKNPTAFYLCASTSIVGRQNQPQHFGDGTRLSIL.

About this clone itself: The sample contains more than one DNA sequence encoding this CDR3. The gene calls are TRBV6-5 and TRBJ1-5; 7 bases are shared with TRBD1. There are 15 residues in the CDR3. From germline, CDR1 is MNHEY and CDR2 SVGAGI. The V and J ends lost 3 bases and 2 bases, in that order; junction bases with no gene match: 4. The DNA of the CDR3 is TGTGCCAGCAGTTATTCCGGGACAGGCAATCAGCCCCAGCATTTT. Amino acids: CASSYSGTGNQPQHF.

This chain links TRBV5-1 with TRBJ2-3, with 12 bases aligning to TRBD1. This CDR3 region has 16 residues. In germline, CDR1 is SGHRS, CDR2 YFSETQ. With V trimmed by 2 bases and J by 4 bases, 5 bases remained unmatched. The CDR3: CASSFGTGGSADTQYF. The CDR3 DNA reads as TGCGCCAGCAGCTTCGGGACAGGGGGCTCGGCAGATACGCAGTATTTT.

This clone appeared once. The chain employs TRBV25-1 and TRBJ2-1; 14 bases line up with TRBD2. The CDR3 extends over 18 amino acids. Trimming at V came to 3 bases and at J to 7 bases, leaving 11 bases not matched to a gene. Germline V gene data show CDR1 as MGHDK and CDR2 as SYGVNS. Written as DNA, the CDR3 is TGTGCCAGCAGTGATTCCGGGACTAGCGGGAGATGGGTGAATGAGCAGTTCTTC. It translates to CASSDSGTSGRWVNEQFF.

The chain links TRBV25-1 to TRBJ2-1; TRBD2 aligns across 7 bases. The CDR3 contains 13 residues. J was trimmed by 12 bases and V by 5 bases; bases with no gene match: 10. Germline V gene lookup returns CDR1 MGHDK and CDR2 SYGVNS. CDR3 bases: TGTGCCAGCAGTATGCAGGGACCGGGGGGGCAGTTCTTC. It yields the protein CASSMQGPGGQFF.

This chain connects TRBV11-2 to TRBJ2-7; TRBD2 aligns across 12 bases. In germline, CDR1 is SGHAT, CDR2 FQNNGV. The J segment lost 5 bases and the V segment lost 6 bases, leaving 8 bases of the junction unmatched. CDR3 size: 15 residues. CDR3 region: CASSRRTSGDHEQYF. CDR3 bases: TGTGCCAGCAGTCGTAGGACTAGCGGGGACCACGAGCAGTACTTC. Full variable domain (rest looked up from reference TRBV11-2 and TRBJ2-7): EAGVAQSPRYKIIEKRQSVAFWCNPISGHATLYWYQQILGQGPKLLIQFQNNGVVDDSQLPKDRFSAERLKGVDSTLKIQPAKLEDSAVYLCASSRRTSGDHEQYFGPGTRLTVT.